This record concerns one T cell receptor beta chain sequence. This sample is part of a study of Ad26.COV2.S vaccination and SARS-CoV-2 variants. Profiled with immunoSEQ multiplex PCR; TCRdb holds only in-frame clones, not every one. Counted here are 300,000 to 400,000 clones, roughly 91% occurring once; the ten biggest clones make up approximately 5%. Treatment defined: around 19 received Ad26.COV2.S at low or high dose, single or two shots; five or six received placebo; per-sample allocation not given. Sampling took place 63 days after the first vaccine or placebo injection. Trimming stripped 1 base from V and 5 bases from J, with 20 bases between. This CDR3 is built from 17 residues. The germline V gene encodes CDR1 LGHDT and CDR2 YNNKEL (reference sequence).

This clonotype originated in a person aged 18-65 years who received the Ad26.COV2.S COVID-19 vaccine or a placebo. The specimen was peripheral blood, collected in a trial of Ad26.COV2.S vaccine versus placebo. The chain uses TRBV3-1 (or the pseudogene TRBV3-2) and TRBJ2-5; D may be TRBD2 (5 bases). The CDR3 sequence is CASSQASEADWAETQYF. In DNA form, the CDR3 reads TGTGCCAGCAGCCAAGCCTCAGAGGCGGACTGGGCCGAGACCCAGTACTTC.